In this sample, the clone carrying this TCR beta chain turned up a few times. Its cognate antigen is unknown. The sample originates from a study of post-analysis software for immune sequencing data. The overall study: Relapsing-remitting, secondary progressive and progressive-relapsing forms made up the multiple sclerosis disease courses. Study-level results: Five or six TRBV segments were more frequent in patients than controls; TRBV5-6, TRBV5-1 and TRBV20-1 belonged to this group. In multiple sclerosis, normalized Chao1 diversity was significantly below that of controls.

Sequencing libraries made from TCR beta cDNA carried unique molecular identifiers. cDNA molecules numbering approximately 500,000 came from about 0.94 to 9.7 million T cells. TCRdb reprocessed the PCR reads with MiXCR, giving one entry per CDR3 protein. This sample yields roughly 580,000 distinct CDR3 sequences, of which roughly 45% are seen a single time; 1.5% to 2% belongs to the top ten. This CDR3 has 16 residues. Germline V gene sequence: CDR1 SGHTA, CDR2 FQGNSA. V was pared by 5 bases and J by 4 bases, with 18 bases between. The sequenced material came from blood. The chain couples TRBV7-2 to TRBJ2-1, with a possible D match to TRBD2 (7 bases). This receptor was identified in a girl aged 10-17 years with multiple sclerosis. The CDR3 bases are TGTGCCAGCAGCCCTCGGAGGGCGGGGGCTTACAATGAGCAGTTCTTC. Translating gives CASSPRRAGAYNEQFF.